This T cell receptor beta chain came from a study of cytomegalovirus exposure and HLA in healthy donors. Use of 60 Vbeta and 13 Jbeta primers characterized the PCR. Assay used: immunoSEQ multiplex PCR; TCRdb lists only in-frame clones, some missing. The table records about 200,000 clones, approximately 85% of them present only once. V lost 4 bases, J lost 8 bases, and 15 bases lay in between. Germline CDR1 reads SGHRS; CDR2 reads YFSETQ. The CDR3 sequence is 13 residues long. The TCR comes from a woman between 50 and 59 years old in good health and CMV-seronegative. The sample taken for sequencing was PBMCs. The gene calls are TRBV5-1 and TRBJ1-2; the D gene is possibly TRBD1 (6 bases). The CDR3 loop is CASSPQGSGGYTF. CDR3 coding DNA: TGCGCCAGCAGCCCTCAGGGGTCTGGGGGCTACACCTTC.